The 3 T cell receptor beta chains given below trace back to one sample, sequenced in a study of blood T cells in healthy people across ages. Using a J-beta primer mix together with a sample-barcoded 5' primer, a second PCR was run for roughly 6 to 11 cycles. From the 5' RACE reads, TCRdb called clonotypes with MiXCR, one entry per CDR3 protein. The data contain around 1.5 million distinct CDR3 sequences, roughly a third of them singletons. Sequenced sample: blood. The receptors shown here come from a woman in her 30s in good health.

This clonotype was seen only a few times. This chain links TRBV5-1 with TRBJ2-5; D gene ambiguous. The CDR3 length is 14 residues. Germline values: CDR1 SGHRS, CDR2 YFSETQ. Trimming took 0 bases from V and 3 from J, leaving 9 bases between them. This chain's CDR3 is CASSLGQQEETQYF. The CDR3 nucleotides read TGCGCCAGCAGCTTGGGTCAGCAAGAAGAGACCCAGTACTTC. Based on the CDR3 plus reference TRBV5-1 and TRBJ2-5, the full variable domain is KAGVTQTPRYLIKTRGQQVTLSCSPISGHRSVSWYQQTPGQGLQFLFEYFSETQRNKGNFPGRFSGRQFSNSRSEMNVSTLELGDSALYLCASSLGQQEETQYFGPGTRLLVL.

Note on this clonotype: One end of the junction is discordant with germline, which a read error may explain. J is TRBJ2-1 and V is TRBV7-9; 11 bases are a match to TRBD2. There are 15 residues in the CDR3. Germline assignment: CDR1 SEHNR and CDR2 FQNEAQ (reference sequence). CDR3 sequence reads: CANSLAGGVFNEQFF. The CDR3 region has the DNA TGTGCCAACAGCTTAGCGGGAGGGGTGTTTAATGAGCAGTTCTTC.

On this clonotype itself: A read error may produce the germline difference seen at one junction end. The J gene is TRBJ2-4, the V gene TRBV6-6, with 7 positions matching TRBD1. Germline V gene lookup returns CDR1 MNHNY and CDR2 SVGAGI (reference sequence). This CDR3 has 14 residues. CDR3 nucleotide sequence: TGTGCCAGCAGTTACGGGCAGGGGGTCGGCGAGCAGGACTTC. Amino acids: CASSYGQGVGEQDF.